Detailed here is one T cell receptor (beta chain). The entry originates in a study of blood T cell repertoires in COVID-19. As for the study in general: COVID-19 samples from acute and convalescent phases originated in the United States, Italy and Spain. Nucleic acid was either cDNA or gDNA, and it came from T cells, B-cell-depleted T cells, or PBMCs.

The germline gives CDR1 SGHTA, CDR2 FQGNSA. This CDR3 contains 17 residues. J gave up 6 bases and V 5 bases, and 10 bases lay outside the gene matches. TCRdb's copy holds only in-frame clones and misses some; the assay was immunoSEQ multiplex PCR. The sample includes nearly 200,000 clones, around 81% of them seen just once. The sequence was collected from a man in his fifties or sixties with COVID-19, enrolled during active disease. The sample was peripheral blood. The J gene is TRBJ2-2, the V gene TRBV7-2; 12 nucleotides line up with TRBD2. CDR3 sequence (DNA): TGTGCCAGCAGCCCCTCACTAGCGGGAGGCCGTGCCGGGGAGCTGTTTTTT. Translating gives CASSPSLAGGRAGELFF.